Below are 19 T cell receptor beta chains sequenced from a single sample in a study of OX40 agonist ivuxolimab in advanced cancers. Library preparation employed the immunoSEQ multiplex PCR assay. In TCRdb, the immuneACCESS table is reduced to in-frame sequences with V and J assigned. These tables do not hold every clone; where another copy was compared, an unresolved V gene accounts for under half, and the others remain unexplained. In this sample the table shows tens of thousands of clones, 80% to 85% of which occur a single time. The biggest ten clones account for approximately 4.8% of the sample. The sequences come from CD4+ or CD8+ T cells sorted from blood, collected in a trial of the OX40 agonist ivuxolimab. These receptors all come from an adult with an advanced solid tumor such as melanoma, head and neck, liver or kidney cancer.

The chain joins TRBV27 to TRBJ2-1; 9 bases agree with TRBD1. Unmatched junction bases numbered 3, after V lost 1 base and J lost 5 bases. The CDR3 runs 15 residues. Looked up from germline, CDR1 is MNHEY and CDR2 is SMNVEV (reference sequence). The CDR3 protein is CASSLLGQGNNEQFF. The CDR3 DNA reads as TGTGCCAGCAGTTTATTGGGACAGGGCAACAATGAGCAGTTCTTC.

The V and J genes are TRBV10-3 and TRBJ2-7; no clear D. The CDR3 totals 14 residues. Germline V gene data show CDR1 as ENHRY and CDR2 as SYGVKD. V gave up 4 bases and J gave up 0 bases, with 10 bases separating them. The CDR3 region is CAISATSPSYEQYF. DNA of the CDR3: TGTGCCATCAGTGCCACTTCTCCCTCCTACGAGCAGTACTTC.

The V gene is TRBV4-3, the J gene TRBJ1-2, with 7 bases fitting TRBD1. Germline lookup yields CDR1 LGHNA and CDR2 YSLEER. The CDR3 loop spans 15 amino acids. Losses at the gene ends were 0 bases for V and 3 bases for J; bases not matched to a gene: 4. The CDR3 DNA is TGCGCCAGCAGCCAAGAACTTGGACAGGACTATGGCTACACCTTC. It encodes CASSQELGQDYGYTF.

The genes are TRBV18 and TRBJ2-7; the D gene could be TRBD1 or TRBD2 (6 bases each). The germline V gene has CDR1 KGHSH and CDR2 LQKENI. The V gene lost 3 bases and the J gene lost 5 bases, with 11 bases spanning the gap. This CDR3 contains 13 residues. The CDR3 DNA reads as TGTGCCAGCTCACCTGGGGGGCGAAACGAGCAGTACTTC. This gives the protein CASSPGGRNEQYF. The entire variable domain, with the rest obtained from reference TRBV18 and TRBJ2-7, is as follows: NAGVMQNPRHLVRRRGQEARLRCSPMKGHSHVYWYRQLPEEGLKFMVYLQKENIIDESGMPKERFSAEFPKEGPSILRIQQVVRGDSAAYFCASSPGGRNEQYFGPGTRLTVT.

This clone came up once. This chain uses TRBV5-1 with TRBJ1-4, with 7 bases identical to TRBD1. The V segment lost 4 bases and the J segment 3 bases; nucleotides outside the gene matches: 3. Germline values: CDR1 SGHRS, CDR2 YFSETQ. There are 14 residues in the CDR3. CDR3 protein: CASSTGQANEKLFF. CDR3 DNA sequence: TGCGCCAGCAGCACAGGACAGGCTAATGAAAAACTGTTTTTT.

This clone is medium-sized. The identical CDR3 is also encoded by other nucleotide sequences in the sample. V and J are TRBV18 and TRBJ1-5; 7 bases agree with TRBD1. This CDR3 spans 15 amino acids. Trimming took 4 bases from V and 4 from J; bases not matched to a gene: 7. Germline-derived CDR1 and CDR2 are KGHSH and LQKENI. The CDR3 DNA reads as TGTGCCAGCTCACAACAGGGGAATTCTAATCAGCCCCAGCATTTT. It is translated as CASSQQGNSNQPQHF.

In this sample, this clone turned up a few times. The chain is built from TRBV7-8 and TRBJ1-4; the match to TRBD1 covers 9 bases. Germline V gives CDR1 SGHVS, CDR2 FQNEAQ. This CDR3 has 16 amino acids. Losses at the gene ends were 2 bases for V and 1 base for J; bases not matched to a gene: 2. The chain's CDR3 is CASSLNRGLTNEKLFF. The CDR3 DNA follows: TGTGCCAGCAGCTTAAACAGGGGGCTAACTAATGAAAAACTGTTTTTT. Looking up the rest from reference TRBV7-8 and TRBJ1-4 gives the full variable domain: GAGVSQSPRYKVAKRGQDVALRCDPISGHVSLFWYQQALGQGPEFLTYFQNEAQLDKSGLPSDRFFAERPEGSVSTLKIQRTQQEDSAVYLCASSLNRGLTNEKLFFGSGTQLSVL.

This chain joins TRBV18 and TRBJ2-2; possibly TRBD1 for D (6 bases). The CDR3 covers 14 residues. CDR1 is KGHSH, CDR2 LQKENI, per germline. V lost 3 bases and J 9 bases, leaving 14 bases between the germline ends. CDR3 region: CASSPDLDSRELFF. The CDR3, as DNA: TGTGCCAGCTCACCTGACTTGGACAGTCGGGAGCTGTTTTTT.

The chain couples TRBV7-2 to TRBJ1-1; D remains ambiguous. Germline-derived CDR1 and CDR2 are SGHTA and FQGNSA. Trimming left V 0 bases short and J 12 bases short, with 14 bases between. The CDR3 runs 13 residues. CDR3 amino acids: CASSLADFTGPFF. The DNA for the CDR3 is TGTGCCAGCAGCTTAGCGGACTTCACTGGACCTTTCTTT.

The J gene is TRBJ2-2, the V gene TRBV28; D is unclear. This CDR3 is 14 amino acids long. Germline CDR1 and CDR2: MDHEN and SYDVKM. V lost 4 bases, J lost 4 bases, and 10 bases lay in between. CDR3 sequence (DNA): TGTGCCAGCAGTTCCTCGGGTGGCACCGGGGAGCTGTTTTTT. Protein: CASSSSGGTGELFF. Using reference TRBV28 and TRBJ2-2 for the parts outside the CDR3, the full variable domain is DVKVTQSSRYLVKRTGEKVFLECVQDMDHENMFWYRQDPGLGLRLIYFSYDVKMKEKGDIPEGYSVSREKKERFSLILESASTNQTSMYLCASSSSGGTGELFFGEGSRLTVL.

This rearrangement joins TRBV5-1 to TRBJ1-4; D gene ambiguous. CDR1 and CDR2 from the germline V gene are SGHRS and YFSETQ. Trimming stripped 0 bases from V and 10 bases from J, with 16 bases between. The CDR3 runs 15 residues. The CDR3 here is CASSLGHAEFAKLFF. In DNA, the CDR3 is TGCGCCAGCAGCTTGGGTCACGCTGAGTTCGCAAAACTGTTTTTT.

V usage is TRBV7-3 and J usage is TRBJ2-7; 8 bases fit TRBD2. This CDR3 contains 15 residues. Germline loops: CDR1 SGHTA, CDR2 FQGTGA. J gave up 3 bases and V 1 base, and 5 bases lay outside the gene matches. The CDR3 nucleotides read TGTGCCAGCAGCTTAAACAGCGGGGGACTCTACGAGCAGTACTTC. Its protein is CASSLNSGGLYEQYF. The complete variable domain, with remaining parts taken from reference TRBV7-3 and TRBJ2-7, reads GAGVSQTPSNKVTEKGKYVELRCDPISGHTALYWYRQSLGQGPEFLIYFQGTGAADDSGLPNDRFFAVRPEGSVSTLKIQRTERGDSAVYLCASSLNSGGLYEQYFGPGTRLTVT.

V and J are TRBV4-1 and TRBJ1-5; 8 bases match TRBD1. The CDR3 runs 16 residues. CDR1 MGHRA and CDR2 YSYEKL come from the germline V gene. V was clipped by 0 bases and J by 2 bases; unmatched bases: 3. CDR3 in DNA: TGCGCCAGCAGCCAAGAAGCAGGGGGCGGCAATCAGCCCCAGCATTTT. Its protein is CASSQEAGGGNQPQHF.

This clone was recorded once. The chain combines TRBV11-2 with TRBJ2-7; unclear D gene. The germline gives CDR1 SGHAT, CDR2 FQNNGV. This CDR3 has 15 amino acids. Trimming removed 0 bases from V and 1 base from J, with 10 bases in between. CDR3 region: CASSLDRVISYEQYF. CDR3 nucleotides: TGTGCCAGCAGCTTAGATCGCGTCATTTCCTACGAGCAGTACTTC.

This chain connects TRBV6-6 to TRBJ2-1; D is uncertain. Per germline, CDR1 MNHNY and CDR2 SVGAGI (reference sequence). CDR3 size: 9 residues. Trimming cost V 6 bases and J 9 bases, with 3 bases left between them. CDR3 in DNA: TGTGCCAGCAGATCTGAGCAGTTCTTC. Encoded protein: CASRSEQFF.

J is TRBJ2-7 and V is TRBV5-1; 9 nucleotides line up with TRBD1. This CDR3 has 14 residues. Germline V gives CDR1 SGHRS, CDR2 YFSETQ. J was trimmed by 6 bases and V by 0 bases; bases with no gene match: 4. The CDR3 protein is CASSLGDRASEQYF. CDR3 nucleotide sequence: TGCGCCAGCAGCTTGGGGGACAGGGCGTCCGAGCAGTACTTC.

The rearrangement links TRBV4-1 to TRBJ2-2; D unclear. This CDR3 region has 18 residues. In germline, CDR1 is MGHRA, CDR2 YSYEKL. V lost 0 bases to trimming and J lost 0 bases, with 14 bases between them. The CDR3 coding sequence is TGCGCCAGCAGCCAAGATTGGAATTCCCGAACGAACACCGGGGAGCTGTTTTTT. It encodes CASSQDWNSRTNTGELFF.

This clone has only a few counts. The chain employs TRBV19 and TRBJ1-2; D gene uncertain. CDR3 length equals 14 residues. Germline CDR1 and CDR2: LNHDA and SQIVND (reference sequence). The V and J ends lost 4 bases and 4 bases respectively, with 13 bases between them. The CDR3 coding sequence is TGTGCCAGTAGTACCCGCGCAGGAGCCTATGGCTACACCTTC. Translation: CASSTRAGAYGYTF. Combining the CDR3 with reference TRBV19 and TRBJ1-2 gives the whole variable domain DGGITQSPKYLFRKEGQNVTLSCEQNLNHDAMYWYRQDPGQGLRLIYYSQIVNDFQKGDIAEGYSVSREKKESFPLTVTSAQKNPTAFYLCASSTRAGAYGYTFGSGTRLTVV.

This clone has only a few counts. The chain is built from TRBV19 and TRBJ1-6; unclear D gene. The V end was cut by 4 bases, the J end by 5 bases, with 12 bases between. The CDR3 has 15 amino acids. From germline, CDR1 is LNHDA and CDR2 SQIVND (reference sequence). CDR3 sequence reads: CASSSTQLDNSPLHF. CDR3 DNA: TGTGCCAGTAGTAGCACTCAGCTGGATAATTCACCCCTCCACTTT.